The 11 T cell receptor beta chains reported below all come from one sample, sequenced in a study of CD8 T cells in ankylosing spondylitis. TCRdb re-called the 5' RACE reads through MiXCR, storing one row per CDR3 protein. This table holds about 360,000 distinct CDR3 sequences, 20% to 25% found once. The sequenced sample was blood, either unsorted or a sorted T cell fraction (not recorded which). These receptors originate from a male donor with ankylosing spondylitis or in good health (not recorded which).

This clonotype was detected a few times. The rearrangement links TRBV7-2 to TRBJ1-1; D call uncertain. Germline V gives CDR1 SGHTA, CDR2 FQGNSA. V dropped 1 base and J dropped 0 bases, with 12 bases sitting between them. This CDR3 is 16 amino acids long. The CDR3 sequence is CASSLGFWQMNTEAFF. DNA for the CDR3: TGTGCCAGCAGCTTAGGCTTCTGGCAAATGAACACTGAAGCTTTCTTT.

The J gene is TRBJ2-1, the V gene TRBV6-5, with 8 bases identical to TRBD1. CDR1 and CDR2 (germline): MNHEY, SVGAGI. This CDR3 region has 16 residues. Trimming at V came to 0 bases and at J to 7 bases, leaving 8 bases not matched to a gene. The CDR3 loop is CASSYSGQGWGNEQFF. CDR3 coding DNA: TGTGCCAGCAGTTACTCCGGACAGGGATGGGGGAATGAGCAGTTCTTC.

The chain employs TRBV4-1 and TRBJ2-7, with D perhaps being TRBD1 or TRBD2 (5 bases each). V dropped 0 bases and J dropped 2 bases, with 14 bases sitting between them. This CDR3 spans 16 amino acids. The germline gives CDR1 MGHRA, CDR2 YSYEKL. For the CDR3, the DNA is TGCGCCAGCAGCCAAGAAGGGAGTGCAGGGACCTACGAGCAGTACTTC. Amino acid sequence: CASSQEGSAGTYEQYF.

This clonotype was recorded a few times. The chain is built from TRBV11-2 and TRBJ2-7, with 10 bases identical to TRBD2. This CDR3 is built from 16 residues. Germline V gene lookup returns CDR1 SGHAT and CDR2 FQNNGV. With 5 bases clipped from V and 4 bases from J, the junction kept 11 bases outside the gene matches. CDR3 bases: TGTGCCAGCAGCATCAGCGGGGGGGTATTTTTGTACGAGCAGTACTTC. This encodes CASSISGGVFLYEQYF.

This chain links TRBV9 with TRBJ2-7; 10 bases align to TRBD1. The germline CDR1 and CDR2 sequences are SGDLS and YYNGEE. This CDR3 region has 15 residues. The trim removed 0 bases at V and 1 base at J, leaving 1 base unmatched. The CDR3 loop is CASSVGDRGSYEQYF. Here the CDR3 DNA reads TGTGCCAGCAGCGTAGGGGACAGGGGTTCCTACGAGCAGTACTTC.

The gene calls are TRBV7-9 and TRBJ2-3, with TRBD1 identical over 9 bases. The CDR3 spans 17 residues. J was trimmed by 5 bases and V by 2 bases; bases with no gene match: 11. Germline loops: CDR1 SEHNR, CDR2 FQNEAQ (reference sequence). CDR3 protein: CASSLLSTGGSKDTQYF. The CDR3 coding sequence is TGTGCCAGCAGCTTACTCTCTACAGGGGGCAGTAAAGATACGCAGTATTTT.

This clonotype was observed a handful of times. The chain combines TRBV7-2 with TRBJ1-1; 9 bases map to TRBD1. Trimming removed 4 bases from V and 4 bases from J; junction bases left unmatched: 7. Germline CDR1 is SGHTA and CDR2 is FQGNSA. This CDR3 has 15 residues. The CDR3 DNA follows: TGTGCCAGCAGCTCCCTGGGACAGGGTGGCACTGAAGCTTTCTTT. Its translation: CASSSLGQGGTEAFF.

The rearrangement joins TRBV11-2 to TRBJ2-1; 9 nucleotides line up with TRBD2. The CDR3 spans 20 residues. Unmatched junction bases numbered 16, after V lost 4 bases and J lost 0 bases. Germline V gives CDR1 SGHAT, CDR2 FQNNGV. CDR3 loop: CASSSRNPSGGLSSYNEQFF. Written as DNA, the CDR3 is TGTGCCAGCAGCTCGCGCAACCCAAGCGGGGGGCTCTCCTCCTACAATGAGCAGTTCTTC.

For the CDR3, the DNA is TGTGCCAGCAGCGGGTATAGTACCGGCACAGATACGCAGTATTTT. This gives the protein CASSGYSTGTDTQYF. The V gene is TRBV11-2, the J gene TRBJ2-3, with D hard to call. V lost 5 bases, J lost 1 base, and 13 bases lay in between. This CDR3 has 15 residues. Germline lookup yields CDR1 SGHAT and CDR2 FQNNGV. Full variable domain (outside the CDR3, taken from reference TRBV11-2 and TRBJ2-3): EAGVAQSPRYKIIEKRQSVAFWCNPISGHATLYWYQQILGQGPKLLIQFQNNGVVDDSQLPKDRFSAERLKGVDSTLKIQPAKLEDSAVYLCASSGYSTGTDTQYFGPGTRLTVL.

A word on this clonotype: Germline and junction disagree at one end, which may indicate a read error. The J gene is TRBJ2-1, the V gene TRBV7-7; D not certain. The V gene's germline CDR1 is SSHAT and CDR2 FNYEAQ (reference sequence). CDR3 length equals 15 residues. The DNA of the CDR3 is TGTGCTAGCAGCTTAGGCCCGACCCCCTACAATGAGCAGTTCTTC. Protein: CASSLGPTPYNEQFF. The entire variable domain, with the rest obtained from reference TRBV7-7 and TRBJ2-1, is as follows: GAGVSQSPRYKVTKRGQDVTLRCDPISSHATLYWYQQALGQGPEFLTYFNYEAQPDKSGLPSDRFSAERPEGSISTLTIQRTEQRDSAMYRCASSLGPTPYNEQFFGPGTRLTVL.

This clonotype has just a few counts. The chain has TRBV24-1 and TRBJ2-3, with 10 nucleotides matching TRBD2. V trimming: 5 bases; J trimming: 0 bases; junction bases outside the gene matches: 4. CDR3 length equals 16 residues. CDR1 KGHDR and CDR2 SFDVKD come from the germline V gene. The CDR3: CATSGLAGESTDTQYF. The CDR3 DNA sequence: TGTGCCACCAGTGGTCTAGCGGGGGAGAGCACAGATACGCAGTATTTT.